This T cell receptor (beta chain) came from a study of blood T cell repertoires in COVID-19. Study-wide context: T cells, B-cell-depleted T cells, or PBMCs supplied cDNA or gDNA.

The authors' processing: Using reference gene primer amplification, nucleated cell counts were estimated. Data came from immunoSEQ multiplex PCR; TCRdb stores just in-frame clones and leaves some out. From that table come the V and J calls and clone size; the DNA was used to work out D and trimming. The data hold around 60,000 clones, with roughly 80% observed a single time. Between the trimmed V and J ends, which lost 3 bases and 3 bases, there was a span of 9 bases. The CDR3 consists of 13 residues. Germline V gene lookup returns CDR1 MDHEN and CDR2 SYDVKM. V and J are TRBV28 and TRBJ2-7; D is undetermined. Sequences were obtained from peripheral blood. The receptor comes from a man between 65 and 85 years old with acute or convalescent COVID-19. This chain's CDR3 is CASSLRQLYEQYF. CDR3 nucleotides: TGTGCCAGCAGTTTGAGGCAGCTCTACGAGCAGTACTTC.